The 19 T cell receptor beta chains given below trace back to one sample, sequenced in a study of blood T cell repertoires in COVID-19. Generated by immunoSEQ multiplex PCR, the TCRdb table keeps only in-frame clones and is missing some. The sample lists around 300,000 clones; over 70% were seen once. Sequenced material: PBMCs or T cells enriched from blood (not recorded which). Receptors originate from a man younger than 45 who had recovered from COVID-19.

V usage is TRBV28 and J usage is TRBJ1-5; possible D gene TRBD1, 5 bases. Germline lookup yields CDR1 MDHEN and CDR2 SYDVKM. V was clipped by 6 bases and J by 6 bases, with 12 bases between them. This CDR3 region has 13 residues. The CDR3 DNA reads TGTGCCAGCAGACAACAGGAGATTCAGCCCCAGCATTTT. Residues: CASRQQEIQPQHF.

This clone was seen only once. CDR3 nucleotides: TGTGCCAGCAGCTTGGAGGGGACAGGGGGCGATGAGCAGTTCTTC. This sequence encodes CASSLEGTGGDEQFF. This sequence joins TRBV5-4 and TRBJ2-1; 12 nucleotides agree with TRBD1. This CDR3 region has 15 residues. Germline V CDR1 and CDR2: SGHNT, YYREEE (reference sequence). Unmatched junction bases numbered 3, after V lost 0 bases and J lost 8 bases.

The genes are TRBV5-6 and TRBJ1-2; the match to TRBD1 covers 9 bases. The CDR3 extends over 16 amino acids. The germline V gene has CDR1 SGHDT and CDR2 YYEEEE. Trimming took 2 bases from V and 8 from J; bases not matched to a gene: 13. CDR3 region: CASSLARTGALVGYTF. The DNA for the CDR3 is TGTGCCAGCAGCTTAGCGAGGACAGGGGCCCTTGTCGGCTACACCTTC. The full variable domain, rest sourced from reference TRBV5-6 and TRBJ1-2, is DAGVTQSPTHLIKTRGQQVTLRCSPKSGHDTVSWYQQALGQGPQFIFQYYEEEERQRGNFPDRFSGHQFPNYSSELNVNALLLGDSALYLCASSLARTGALVGYTFGSGTRLTVV.

The chain links TRBV11-3 to TRBJ2-3; maybe TRBD2 (5 bases). V gave up 3 bases and J gave up 3 bases, with 16 bases separating them. This CDR3 spans 16 amino acids. Germline assignment: CDR1 SGHNT and CDR2 YENEEA. CDR3 protein: CASSLGGPLGTDTQYF. DNA of the CDR3: TGTGCCAGCAGCTTGGGCGGGCCCCTAGGGACAGATACGCAGTATTTT.

This chain uses TRBV2 with TRBJ1-5; 9 nucleotides match TRBD1. The CDR3 totals 14 residues. Germline CDR1 is SNHLY and CDR2 is FYNNEI. Losses at the gene ends were 8 bases for V and 6 bases for J; bases not matched to a gene: 8. As DNA, the CDR3 is TGTGCCAGCCTTCCGGGACAGGGCGGTCAGCCCCAGCATTTT. Its protein is CASLPGQGGQPQHF.

This clone was seen a single time. The V call is TRBV6-5, the J call TRBJ2-3, with 7 bases aligning to TRBD2. This CDR3 has 14 amino acids. V was pared by 4 bases and J by 5 bases, with 6 bases of the junction left unmatched. Germline CDR1 MNHEY, CDR2 SVGAGI. The CDR3 DNA reads as TGTGCCAGCAGTTCGCCACTAGCGCGAGATACGCAGTATTTT. It is translated as CASSSPLARDTQYF.

This clone was seen a handful of times. V gene TRBV11-2 combines with J gene TRBJ1-4; D gene unclear. V lost 0 bases and J lost 4, with 9 bases in between. The CDR3 contains 15 residues. Germline CDR1 and CDR2: SGHAT and FQNNGV. The CDR3 DNA follows: TGTGCCAGCAGCTTAGAGTCCTACAGTAATGAAAAACTGTTTTTT. Its protein product is CASSLESYSNEKLFF.

This chain links TRBV7-9 with TRBJ2-7, with 9 bases identical to TRBD2. The germline CDR1 and CDR2 sequences are SEHNR and FQNEAQ (reference sequence). V lost 4 bases, J lost 0 bases, and 4 bases stayed unmatched. The CDR3 extends over 15 amino acids. The CDR3 reads CASSSGTSYSYEQYF. CDR3 nucleotides: TGTGCCAGCAGCTCGGGGACTAGCTACTCCTACGAGCAGTACTTC. The whole variable domain, filled in from reference TRBV7-9 and TRBJ2-7, reads DTGVSQNPRHKITKRGQNVTFRCDPISEHNRLYWYRQTLGQGPEFLTYFQNEAQLEKSRLLSDRFSAERPKGSFSTLEIQRTEQGDSAMYLCASSSGTSYSYEQYFGPGTRLTVT.

This chain links TRBV4-1 with TRBJ1-2; 10 bases match TRBD1. Germline values: CDR1 MGHRA, CDR2 YSYEKL. The CDR3 covers 15 residues. The junction had 0 bases not matched to a gene; V was cut back by 0 bases and J by 2 bases. The DNA of the CDR3 is TGCGCCAGCAGCCAAGAGGGACAGGGGAACTATGGCTACACCTTC. Translation: CASSQEGQGNYGYTF.

The V call is TRBV13, the J call TRBJ1-1; 9 positions agree with TRBD1. Per germline, CDR1 PRHDT and CDR2 FYEKMQ (reference sequence). Trimming removed 4 bases from V and 4 bases from J; junction bases left unmatched: 4. The CDR3 contains 14 residues. The CDR3 protein is CASSSTGGGTEAFF. The CDR3 DNA reads as TGTGCCAGCAGCTCTACAGGGGGCGGCACTGAAGCTTTCTTT.

The chain is built from TRBV5-5 and TRBJ2-1, with D uncertain. This CDR3 has 11 amino acids. Germline CDR1 is SGHKS and CDR2 is YYEKEE (reference sequence). V lost 1 base and J lost 9, with 5 bases in between. The CDR3 nucleotides are TGTGCCAGCAGCTTGCACAGTGAGCAGTTCTTC. Its protein product is CASSLHSEQFF.

This rearrangement joins TRBV10-1 to TRBJ2-7, with TRBD1 matching 7 bases. The CDR3 consists of 16 residues. In germline, CDR1 is WNHNN, CDR2 SYGVQD (reference sequence). V lost 3 bases to trimming and J lost 0 bases; unmatched junction nucleotides: 8. The CDR3: CASSDPSTGSSYEQYF. CDR3 DNA: TGCGCCAGCAGTGACCCCTCGACAGGGAGCTCCTACGAGCAGTACTTC.

Concerning this clone: This specimen includes other DNA sequences encoding the same CDR3. V is TRBV5-1 and J is TRBJ2-5; no definite D call. Germline V gene lookup returns CDR1 SGHRS and CDR2 YFSETQ. The CDR3 is 14 residues long. Trimming took 1 base from V and 1 from J, leaving 8 bases between them. CDR3 nucleotides: TGCGCCAGCAGCTTGTTCCAGGCCCAAGAGACCCAGTACTTC. Its translation is CASSLFQAQETQYF.

This clone was observed a handful of times. V gene TRBV23-1 combines with J gene TRBJ1-5; D not certain. TRBV23-1 qualifies as an ORF whose function is uncertain. V was shortened by 2 bases and J by 6 bases, with 11 bases between the two germline ends. This CDR3 has 14 residues. DNA for the CDR3: TGCGCCAGCAGTCAAAGGAGGGTGGGTCAGCCCCAGCATTTT. Its protein is CASSQRRVGQPQHF.

CDR3 DNA sequence: TGTGCCAGCAGCATTGTGGCCCTTGGCGGGCAGTTCTTC. Its protein product is CASSIVALGGQFF. The genes are TRBV3-1 (or the pseudogene TRBV3-2) and TRBJ2-1; D is unresolved. The CDR3 length is 13 residues. V was pared by 5 bases and J by 12 bases, with 17 bases between. Germline CDR1 and CDR2: LGHDT and YNNKEL (reference sequence).

The CDR3 nucleotides read TGCGCCAGCAGCTTGCGGACTAGTGATGAGCAGTTCTTC. Protein product: CASSLRTSDEQFF. The chain uses TRBV5-1 and TRBJ2-1; TRBD2 matches at 7 bases. CDR1 is SGHRS and CDR2 is YFSETQ in the germline V gene. This CDR3 has 13 amino acids. With 1 base clipped from V and 8 bases from J, the junction kept 3 bases outside the gene matches.

This clone was seen a few times. The chain recombines TRBV19 with TRBJ1-2; possible D gene TRBD1, 5 bases. The V and J ends lost 5 bases and 1 base respectively, with 11 bases between them. CDR1 is LNHDA and CDR2 is SQIVND in the germline V gene (reference sequence). The CDR3 is 14 amino acids. The CDR3 spells CASSRQYLNYGYTF. The CDR3 DNA follows: TGTGCCAGTAGTCGACAGTACCTTAACTATGGCTACACCTTC.

The chain joins TRBV19 to TRBJ1-6; D not resolved. The germline CDR1 and CDR2 sequences are LNHDA and SQIVND (reference sequence). This CDR3 is 16 amino acids long. Trimming shortened V by 3 bases and J by 0 bases, and 9 bases separated the two germline ends. DNA for the CDR3: TGTGCCAGTAGTATCGGTCCAAGCTCCTATAATTCACCCCTCCACTTT. As protein: CASSIGPSSYNSPLHF.

The chain employs TRBV27 and TRBJ2-7, with a weak D call TRBD1 (6 bases). The germline CDR1 and CDR2 sequences are MNHEY and SMNVEV (reference sequence). This CDR3 is built from 14 residues. Trimming pared 6 bases from V and 3 bases from J, leaving 15 bases between. The CDR3 DNA is TGTGCCAGCAGCCCGGGACACCGCCACTACGAGCAGTACTTC. Its protein is CASSPGHRHYEQYF.